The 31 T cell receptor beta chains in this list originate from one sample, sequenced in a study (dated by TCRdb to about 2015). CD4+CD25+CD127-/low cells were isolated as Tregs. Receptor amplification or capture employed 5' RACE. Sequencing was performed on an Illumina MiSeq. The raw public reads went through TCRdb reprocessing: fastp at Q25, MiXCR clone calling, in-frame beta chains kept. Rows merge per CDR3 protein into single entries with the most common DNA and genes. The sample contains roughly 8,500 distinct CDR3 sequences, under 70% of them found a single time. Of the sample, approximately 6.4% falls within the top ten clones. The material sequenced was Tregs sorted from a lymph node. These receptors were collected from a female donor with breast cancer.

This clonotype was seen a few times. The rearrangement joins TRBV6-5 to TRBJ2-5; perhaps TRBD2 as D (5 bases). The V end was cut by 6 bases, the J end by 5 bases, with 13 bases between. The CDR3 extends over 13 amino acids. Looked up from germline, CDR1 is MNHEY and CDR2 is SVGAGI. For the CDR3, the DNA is TGTGCCAGCAGAAACACGGGGTTCGAGACCCAGTACTTC. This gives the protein CASRNTGFETQYF.

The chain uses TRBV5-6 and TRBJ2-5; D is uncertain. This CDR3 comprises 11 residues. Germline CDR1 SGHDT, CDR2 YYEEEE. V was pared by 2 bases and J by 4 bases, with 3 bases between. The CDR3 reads CASSFTETQYF. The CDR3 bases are TGTGCCAGCAGCTTTACAGAGACCCAGTACTTC.

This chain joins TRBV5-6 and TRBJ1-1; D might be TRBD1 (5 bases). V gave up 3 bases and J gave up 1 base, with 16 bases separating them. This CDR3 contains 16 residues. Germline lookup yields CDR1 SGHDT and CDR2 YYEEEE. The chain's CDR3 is CASSWGWGGPNTEAFF. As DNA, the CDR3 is TGTGCCAGCAGCTGGGGGTGGGGAGGACCGAACACTGAAGCTTTCTTT.

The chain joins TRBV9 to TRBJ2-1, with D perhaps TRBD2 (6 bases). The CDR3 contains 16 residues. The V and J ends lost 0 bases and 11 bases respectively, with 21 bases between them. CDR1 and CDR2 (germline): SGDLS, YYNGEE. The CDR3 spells CASSVVAGLNRAQQFF. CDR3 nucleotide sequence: TGTGCCAGCAGCGTAGTCGCGGGACTGAACCGGGCCCAGCAGTTCTTC.

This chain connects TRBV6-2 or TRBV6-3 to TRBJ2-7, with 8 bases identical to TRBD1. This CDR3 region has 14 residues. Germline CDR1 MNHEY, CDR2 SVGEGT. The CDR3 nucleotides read TGTGTCAGCAGTTACCGGGACAGGTTCCACGAGCAGTACGTC. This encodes CVSSYRDRFHEQYV.

The CDR3 DNA reads as TGTGCCAGCAGCCCCTCCGCGGATACGCAGTATTTT. Its protein product is CASSPSADTQYF. This sequence joins TRBV7-2 and TRBJ2-3; no clear D gene. CDR1 is SGHTA, CDR2 FQGNSA, per germline. The length of the CDR3 is 12 residues. V shed 5 bases and J shed 6 bases, with 9 bases lying between them.

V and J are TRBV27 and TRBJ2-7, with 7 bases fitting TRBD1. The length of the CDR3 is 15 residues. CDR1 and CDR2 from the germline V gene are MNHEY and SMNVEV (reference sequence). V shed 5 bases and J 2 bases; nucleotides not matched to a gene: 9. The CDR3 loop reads CASSTFRDSPYEQYF. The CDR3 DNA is TGTGCCAGCAGTACATTCCGGGACAGCCCCTACGAGCAGTACTTC.

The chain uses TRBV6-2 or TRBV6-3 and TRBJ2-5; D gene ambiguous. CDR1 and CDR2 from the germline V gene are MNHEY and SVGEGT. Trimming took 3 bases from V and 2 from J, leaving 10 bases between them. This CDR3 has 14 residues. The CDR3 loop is CASSYDVFQETQYF. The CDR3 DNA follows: TGTGCCAGCAGTTATGATGTCTTTCAAGAGACCCAGTACTTC.

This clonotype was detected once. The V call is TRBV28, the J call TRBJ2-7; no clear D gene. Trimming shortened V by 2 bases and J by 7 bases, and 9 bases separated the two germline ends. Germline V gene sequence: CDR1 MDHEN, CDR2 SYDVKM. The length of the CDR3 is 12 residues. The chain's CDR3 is CASSLAWDEQYF. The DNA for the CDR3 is TGTGCCAGCAGTTTAGCTTGGGATGAGCAGTACTTC.

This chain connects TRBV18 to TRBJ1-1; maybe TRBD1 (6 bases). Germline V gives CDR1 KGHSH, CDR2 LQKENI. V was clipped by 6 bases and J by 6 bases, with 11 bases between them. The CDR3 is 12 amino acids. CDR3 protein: CASSGGGSEAFF. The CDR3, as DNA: TGTGCCAGCTCGGGGGGGGGCTCTGAAGCTTTCTTT.

The CDR3 DNA reads TGCGCCAGCAGCCAGACACAAGGCCTGGGTTCACCCCTCCACTTT. Protein sequence: CASSQTQGLGSPLHF. The V call is TRBV4-3, the J call TRBJ1-6; D gene unclear. Germline V gene sequence: CDR1 LGHNA, CDR2 YSLEER. The CDR3 is 15 amino acids. V lost 3 bases, J lost 9 bases, and 15 bases lay in between.

The CDR3 protein is CSASATGGDLYTF. CDR3 coding DNA: TGCAGTGCTAGCGCGACAGGGGGCGACCTGTACACCTTC. This rearrangement joins TRBV20-1 to TRBJ1-2; 10 bases align to TRBD1. V gave up 3 bases and J gave up 11 bases; unmatched junction bases: 9. Germline CDR1 reads DFQATT; CDR2 reads SNEGSKA (reference sequence). The CDR3 consists of 13 residues.

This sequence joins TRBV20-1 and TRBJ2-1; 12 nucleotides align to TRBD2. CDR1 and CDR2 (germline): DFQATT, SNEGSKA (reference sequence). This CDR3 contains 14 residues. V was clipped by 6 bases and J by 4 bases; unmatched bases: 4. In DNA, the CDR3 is TGCAGTGCCACCCTAGCGGGAGGGTACAATGAGCAGTTCTTC. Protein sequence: CSATLAGGYNEQFF.

The CDR3 loop reads CSALAGGPDEQFF. As DNA, the CDR3 is TGCAGTGCCTTAGCGGGAGGGCCTGATGAGCAGTTCTTC. The rearrangement joins TRBV20-1 to TRBJ2-1; 11 bases agree with TRBD2. This CDR3 spans 13 amino acids. The germline V gene encodes CDR1 DFQATT and CDR2 SNEGSKA (reference sequence). Trimming cost V 6 bases and J 8 bases; bases outside gene matches: 6.

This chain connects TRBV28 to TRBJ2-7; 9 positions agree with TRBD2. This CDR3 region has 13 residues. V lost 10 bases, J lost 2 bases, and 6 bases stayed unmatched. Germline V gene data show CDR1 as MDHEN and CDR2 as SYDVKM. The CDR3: CAKEGLAPYEQYF. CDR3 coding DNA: TGTGCCAAAGAGGGACTAGCCCCCTACGAGCAGTACTTC.

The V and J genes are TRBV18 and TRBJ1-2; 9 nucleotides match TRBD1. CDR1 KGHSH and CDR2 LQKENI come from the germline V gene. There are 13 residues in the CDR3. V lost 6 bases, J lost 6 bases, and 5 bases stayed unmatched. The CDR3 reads CASSPGTGHGYTF. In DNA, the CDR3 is TGTGCCAGCTCCCCCGGGACAGGGCATGGCTACACCTTC.

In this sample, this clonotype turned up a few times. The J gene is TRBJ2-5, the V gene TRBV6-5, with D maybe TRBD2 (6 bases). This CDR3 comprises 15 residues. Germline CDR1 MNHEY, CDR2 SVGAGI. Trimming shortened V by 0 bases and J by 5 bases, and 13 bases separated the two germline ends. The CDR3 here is CASSYSGGVKETQYF. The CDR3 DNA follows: TGTGCCAGCAGTTACTCCGGAGGGGTGAAGGAGACCCAGTACTTC.

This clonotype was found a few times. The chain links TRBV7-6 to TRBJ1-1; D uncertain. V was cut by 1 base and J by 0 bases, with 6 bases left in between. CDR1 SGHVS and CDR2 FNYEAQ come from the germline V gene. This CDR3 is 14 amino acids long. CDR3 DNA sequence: TGTGCCAGCAGCTTAGGCGGAGTGAACACTGAAGCTTTCTTT. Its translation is CASSLGGVNTEAFF. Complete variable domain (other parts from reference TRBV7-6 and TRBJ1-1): GAGVSQSPRYKVTKRGQDVALRCDPISGHVSLYWYRQALGQGPEFLTYFNYEAQQDKSGLPNDRFSAERPEGSISTLTIQRTEQRDSAMYRCASSLGGVNTEAFFGQGTRLTVV.

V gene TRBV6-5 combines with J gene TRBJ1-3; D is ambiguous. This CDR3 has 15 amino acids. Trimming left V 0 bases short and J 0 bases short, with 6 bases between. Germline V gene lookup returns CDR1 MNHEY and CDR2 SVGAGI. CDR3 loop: CASSYSVISGNTIYF. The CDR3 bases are TGTGCCAGCAGTTACTCGGTTATCTCTGGAAACACCATATATTTT.

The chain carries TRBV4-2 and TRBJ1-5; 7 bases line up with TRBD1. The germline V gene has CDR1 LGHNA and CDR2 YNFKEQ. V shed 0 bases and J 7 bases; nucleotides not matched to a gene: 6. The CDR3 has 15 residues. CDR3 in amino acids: CASSQDLSGGQPQHF. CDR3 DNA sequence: TGTGCCAGCAGCCAAGATTTGTCAGGGGGACAGCCCCAGCATTTT.

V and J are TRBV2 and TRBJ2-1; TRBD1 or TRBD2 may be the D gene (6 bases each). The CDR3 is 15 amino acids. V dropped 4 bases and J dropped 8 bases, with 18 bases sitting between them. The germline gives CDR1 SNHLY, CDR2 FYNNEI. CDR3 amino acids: CASSATGLPGDEQFF. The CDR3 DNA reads TGTGCCAGCAGTGCAACGGGACTCCCAGGGGATGAGCAGTTCTTC. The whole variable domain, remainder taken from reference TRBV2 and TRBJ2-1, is EPEVTQTPSHQVTQMGQEVILRCVPISNHLYFYWYRQILGQKVEFLVSFYNNEISEKSEIFDDQFSVERPDGSNFTLKIRSTKLEDSAMYFCASSATGLPGDEQFFGPGTRLTVL.

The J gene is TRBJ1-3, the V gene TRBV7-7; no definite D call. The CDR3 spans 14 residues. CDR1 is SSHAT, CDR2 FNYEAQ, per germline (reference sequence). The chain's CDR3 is CASSDWDSGNTIYF. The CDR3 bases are TGTGCTAGCTCCGATTGGGACTCTGGAAACACCATATATTTT.

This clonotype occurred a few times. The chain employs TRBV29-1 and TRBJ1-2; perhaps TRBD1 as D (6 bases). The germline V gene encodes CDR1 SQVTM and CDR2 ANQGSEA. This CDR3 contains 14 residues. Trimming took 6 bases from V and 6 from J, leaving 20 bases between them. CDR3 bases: TGCAGCGTGGAACATCGGGACACGGGACATGGCTACACCTTC. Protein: CSVEHRDTGHGYTF.

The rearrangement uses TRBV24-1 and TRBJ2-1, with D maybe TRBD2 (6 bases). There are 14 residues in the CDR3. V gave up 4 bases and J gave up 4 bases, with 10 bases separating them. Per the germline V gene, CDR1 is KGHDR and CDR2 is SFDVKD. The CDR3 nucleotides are TGTGCCACCAGTGAGAGGGACTTTTACAATGAGCAGTTCTTC. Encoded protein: CATSERDFYNEQFF.

The CDR3 region is CASSDGTVQETQYF. The DNA for the CDR3 is TGTGCCAGCAGCGACGGGACAGTACAAGAGACCCAGTACTTC. The chain joins TRBV5-4 to TRBJ2-5; 7 nucleotides match TRBD1. This CDR3 has 14 amino acids. V lost 4 bases, J lost 2 bases, and 5 bases stayed unmatched. The V gene's germline CDR1 is SGHNT and CDR2 YYREEE (reference sequence).

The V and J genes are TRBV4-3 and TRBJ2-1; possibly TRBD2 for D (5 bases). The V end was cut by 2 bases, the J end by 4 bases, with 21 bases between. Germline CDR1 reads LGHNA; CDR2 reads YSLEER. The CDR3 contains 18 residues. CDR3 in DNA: TGCGCCAGCAGCCAATCGGCGGGCCTGGTATACGGTTACAATGAGCAGTTCTTC. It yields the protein CASSQSAGLVYGYNEQFF.

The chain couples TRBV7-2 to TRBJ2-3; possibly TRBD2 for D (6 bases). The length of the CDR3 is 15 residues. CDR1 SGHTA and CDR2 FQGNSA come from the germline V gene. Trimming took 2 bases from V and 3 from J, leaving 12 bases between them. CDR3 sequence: CASSLTTGATDTQYF. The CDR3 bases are TGTGCCAGCAGCTTAACGACGGGAGCGACAGATACGCAGTATTTT. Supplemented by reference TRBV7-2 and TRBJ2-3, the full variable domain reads GAGVSQSPSNKVTEKGKDVELRCDPISGHTALYWYRQSLGQGLEFLIYFQGNSAPDKSGLPSDRFSAERTGGSVSTLTIQRTQQEDSAVYLCASSLTTGATDTQYFGPGTRLTVL.

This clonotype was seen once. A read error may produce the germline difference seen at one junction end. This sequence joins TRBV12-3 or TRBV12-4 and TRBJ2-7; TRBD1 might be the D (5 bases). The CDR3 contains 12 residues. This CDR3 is CASGARENEQYF. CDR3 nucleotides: TGTGCCAGCGGTGCCAGGGAAAACGAGCAATACTTC.

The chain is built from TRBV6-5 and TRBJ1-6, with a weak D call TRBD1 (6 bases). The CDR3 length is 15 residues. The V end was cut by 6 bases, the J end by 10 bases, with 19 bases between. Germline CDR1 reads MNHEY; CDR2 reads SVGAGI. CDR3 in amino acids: CASSPQQGGGSPLHF. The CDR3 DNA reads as TGTGCCAGCAGCCCCCAACAGGGCGGTGGGTCACCCCTCCACTTT.

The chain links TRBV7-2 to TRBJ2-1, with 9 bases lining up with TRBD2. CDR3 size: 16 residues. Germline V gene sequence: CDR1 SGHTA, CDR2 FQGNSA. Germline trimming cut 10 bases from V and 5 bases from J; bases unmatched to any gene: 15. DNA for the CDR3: TGTGCCACCGCTATTTTTAGCGGGAGTTCCCACAATGAGCAGTTCTTC. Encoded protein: CATAIFSGSSHNEQFF.

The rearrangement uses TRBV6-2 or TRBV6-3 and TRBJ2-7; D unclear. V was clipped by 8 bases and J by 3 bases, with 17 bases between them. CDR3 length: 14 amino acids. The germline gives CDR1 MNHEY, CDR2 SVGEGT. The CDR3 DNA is TGTGCCAGCGCTACAAGAACGCGTCGCTACGAGCAGTACTTC. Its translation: CASATRTRRYEQYF.